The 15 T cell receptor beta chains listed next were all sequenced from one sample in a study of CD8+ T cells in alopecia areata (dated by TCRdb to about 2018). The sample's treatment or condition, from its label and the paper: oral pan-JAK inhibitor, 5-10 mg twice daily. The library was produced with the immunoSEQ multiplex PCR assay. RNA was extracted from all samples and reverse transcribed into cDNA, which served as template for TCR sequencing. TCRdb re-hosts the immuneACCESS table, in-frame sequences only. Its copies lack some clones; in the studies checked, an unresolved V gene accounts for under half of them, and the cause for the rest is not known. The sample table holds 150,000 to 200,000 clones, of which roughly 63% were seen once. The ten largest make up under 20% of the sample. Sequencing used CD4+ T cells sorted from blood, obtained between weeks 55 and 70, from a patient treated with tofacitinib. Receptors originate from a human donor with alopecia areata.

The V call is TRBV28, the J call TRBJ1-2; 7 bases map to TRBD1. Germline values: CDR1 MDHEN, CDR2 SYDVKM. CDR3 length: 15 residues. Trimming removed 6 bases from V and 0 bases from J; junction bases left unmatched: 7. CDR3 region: CASRYPTGANYGYTF. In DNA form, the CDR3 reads TGTGCCAGCAGATATCCAACAGGGGCTAACTATGGCTACACCTTC.

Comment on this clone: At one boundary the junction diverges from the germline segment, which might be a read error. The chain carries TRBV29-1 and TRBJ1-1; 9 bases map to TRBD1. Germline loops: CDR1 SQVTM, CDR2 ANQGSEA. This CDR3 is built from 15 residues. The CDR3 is CSAENPRTGVTEAFF. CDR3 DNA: TGCAGCGCTGAAAACCCCAGGACAGGGGTGACTGAAGCTTTCTTT.

CDR3 region: CSADPAYGYTF. For the CDR3, the DNA is TGCAGTGCCGACCCGGCCTATGGCTACACCTTC. The chain couples TRBV20-1 to TRBJ1-2; no reliable D call. CDR1 is DFQATT, CDR2 SNEGSKA, per germline (reference sequence). The germline V and J ends were trimmed by 6 bases and 4 bases, with 9 bases remaining between them. CDR3 length: 11 residues.

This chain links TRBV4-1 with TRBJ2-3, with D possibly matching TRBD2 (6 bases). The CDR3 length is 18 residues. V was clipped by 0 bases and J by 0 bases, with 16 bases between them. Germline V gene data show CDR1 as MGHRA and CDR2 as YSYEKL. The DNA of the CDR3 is TGCGCCAGCAGCCAAGATAAGGGCGGGAATCCTAGCACAGATACGCAGTATTTT. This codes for CASSQDKGGNPSTDTQYF.

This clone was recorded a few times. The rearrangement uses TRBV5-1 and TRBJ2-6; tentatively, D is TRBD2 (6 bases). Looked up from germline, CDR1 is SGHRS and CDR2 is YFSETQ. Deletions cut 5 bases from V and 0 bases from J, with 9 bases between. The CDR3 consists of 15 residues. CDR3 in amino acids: CASRDGSSGANVLTF. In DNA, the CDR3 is TGCGCCAGCAGGGACGGGAGCTCTGGGGCCAACGTCCTGACTTTC.

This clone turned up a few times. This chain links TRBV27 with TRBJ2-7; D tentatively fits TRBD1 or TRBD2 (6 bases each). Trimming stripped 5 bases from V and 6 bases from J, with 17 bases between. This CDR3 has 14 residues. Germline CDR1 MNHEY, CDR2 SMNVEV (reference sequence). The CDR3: CASSRRQGRSEQYF. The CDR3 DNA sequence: TGTGCCAGCAGTCGCCGGCAGGGGAGGTCCGAGCAGTACTTC.

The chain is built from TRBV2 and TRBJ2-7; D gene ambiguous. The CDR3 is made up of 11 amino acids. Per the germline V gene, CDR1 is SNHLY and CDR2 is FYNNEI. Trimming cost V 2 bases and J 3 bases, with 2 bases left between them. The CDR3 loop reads CASSENYEQYF. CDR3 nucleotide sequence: TGTGCCAGCAGTGAAAACTACGAGCAGTACTTC.

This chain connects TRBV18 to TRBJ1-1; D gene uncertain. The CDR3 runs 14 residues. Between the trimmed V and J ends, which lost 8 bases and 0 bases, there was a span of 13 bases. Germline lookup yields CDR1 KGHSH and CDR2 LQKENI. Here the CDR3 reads CASMRTAMNTEAFF. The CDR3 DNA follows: TGTGCCAGCATGCGAACAGCGATGAACACTGAAGCTTTCTTT.

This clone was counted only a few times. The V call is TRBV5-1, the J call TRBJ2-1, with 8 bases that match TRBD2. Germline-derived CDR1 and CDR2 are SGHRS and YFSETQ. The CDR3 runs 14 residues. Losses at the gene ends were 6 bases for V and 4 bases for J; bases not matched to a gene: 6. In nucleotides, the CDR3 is TGCGCCAGCAACCCGGGACTAGTTTACAATGAGCAGTTCTTC. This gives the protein CASNPGLVYNEQFF.

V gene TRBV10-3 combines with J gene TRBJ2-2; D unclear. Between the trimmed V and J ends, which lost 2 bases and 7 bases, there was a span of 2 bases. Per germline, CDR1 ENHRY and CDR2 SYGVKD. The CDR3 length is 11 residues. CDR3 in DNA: TGTGCCATCAGTGAGCTCGGGGAGCTGTTTTTT. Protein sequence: CAISELGELFF.

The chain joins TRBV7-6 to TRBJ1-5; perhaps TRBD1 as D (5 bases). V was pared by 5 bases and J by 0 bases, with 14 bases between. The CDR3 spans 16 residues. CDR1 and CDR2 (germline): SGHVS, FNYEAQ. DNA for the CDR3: TGTGCCAGCAGCCCCACGGGTGGACATAGCAATCAGCCCCAGCATTTT. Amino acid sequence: CASSPTGGHSNQPQHF.

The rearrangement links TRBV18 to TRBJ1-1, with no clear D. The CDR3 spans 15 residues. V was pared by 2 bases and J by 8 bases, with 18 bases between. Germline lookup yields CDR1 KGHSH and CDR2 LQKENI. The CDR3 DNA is TGTGCCAGCTCACCAGGTCTTGGCCCTAAGCTGGAAGCTTTCTTT. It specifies CASSPGLGPKLEAFF.

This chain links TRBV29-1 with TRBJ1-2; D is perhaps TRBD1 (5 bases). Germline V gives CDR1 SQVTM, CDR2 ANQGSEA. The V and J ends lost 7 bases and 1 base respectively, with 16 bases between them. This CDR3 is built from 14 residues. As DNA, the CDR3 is TGCAGCGGTAAGAAGGGGATGGATAACTATGGCTACACCTTC. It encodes CSGKKGMDNYGYTF.

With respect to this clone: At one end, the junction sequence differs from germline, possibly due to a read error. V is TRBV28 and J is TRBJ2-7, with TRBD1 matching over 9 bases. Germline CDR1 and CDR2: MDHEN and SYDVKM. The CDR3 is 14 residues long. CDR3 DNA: TGTGCCAGCAGACATACTGACCGGGACAGGGACTTTGGTTTC. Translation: CASRHTDRDRDFGF.

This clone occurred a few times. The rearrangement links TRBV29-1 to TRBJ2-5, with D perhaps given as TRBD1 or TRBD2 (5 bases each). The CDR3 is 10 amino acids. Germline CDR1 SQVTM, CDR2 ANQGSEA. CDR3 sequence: CIAGTETQYF. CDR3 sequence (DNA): TGCATCGCCGGGACGGAGACCCAGTACTTC.